The next 5 T cell receptor beta chains were all read from a single sample in a study of T cell responses to AZD1222 COVID-19 vaccine. The data were produced by immunoSEQ multiplex PCR, yet TCRdb's version contains in-frame clones alone and is incomplete. The data contain tens of thousands of clones, more than 85% of them singletons. Sequencing was performed on peripheral blood, taken 28 days after the second AZD1222 dose. The source is an adult who received the AZD1222 COVID-19 vaccine.

V and J are TRBV14 and TRBJ2-3; D is uncertain. This CDR3 is built from 15 residues. The germline CDR1 and CDR2 sequences are SGHDN and FVKESK. The V end lost 2 bases, the J end lost 0 bases, and 9 bases lay between the germline ends. CDR3: CASSQLGASTDTQYF. CDR3 sequence (DNA): TGTGCCAGCAGCCAACTCGGAGCTAGCACAGATACGCAGTATTTT.

The J gene is TRBJ2-3, the V gene TRBV27, with TRBD2 matching 8 bases. CDR3 length equals 16 residues. The junction had 5 bases not matched to a gene; V was cut back by 1 base and J by 2 bases. CDR1 is MNHEY and CDR2 is SMNVEV in the germline V gene (reference sequence). CDR3 in DNA: TGTGCCAGCAGTTTATTTGGAGCGGGAGTCACAGATACGCAGTATTTT. The encoded protein is CASSLFGAGVTDTQYF.

The chain has TRBV5-1 and TRBJ2-2; either TRBD1 or TRBD2 may fit D (5 bases each). This CDR3 has 15 amino acids. Germline-derived CDR1 and CDR2 are SGHRS and YFSETQ. V lost 2 bases, J lost 0 bases, and 8 bases lay in between. CDR3 sequence (DNA): TGCGCCAGCAGCTTTTGGGGGACGAACACCGGGGAGCTGTTTTTT. Protein: CASSFWGTNTGELFF.

The J gene is TRBJ2-1, the V gene TRBV20-1; 12 bases match TRBD2. The CDR3 is 14 residues long. Trimming at V came to 3 bases and at J to 9 bases, leaving 6 bases not matched to a gene. CDR1 is DFQATT and CDR2 is SNEGSKA in the germline V gene (reference sequence). The chain's CDR3 is CSASPSGRGREQFF. DNA for the CDR3: TGCAGTGCTAGTCCTAGCGGGAGGGGTCGTGAGCAGTTCTTC.

The chain recombines TRBV9 with TRBJ1-6; D is ambiguous. With 4 bases removed from V and 6 bases from J, the gap between germline ends came to 8 bases. Germline assignment: CDR1 SGDLS and CDR2 YYNGEE. The CDR3 length is 13 residues. As DNA, the CDR3 is TGTGCCAGCAGCCCATTCAGTAATTCACCCCTCCACTTT. This sequence encodes CASSPFSNSPLHF.